The 14 T cell receptor beta chains listed next were all sequenced from one sample in a study of OX40 agonist ivuxolimab in advanced cancers. Libraries were prepared by immunoSEQ multiplex PCR; TCRdb keeps only in-frame clonotypes and omits some of them. The sample records roughly 25,000 clones, roughly 82% being singletons. Sequenced here: CD4+ or CD8+ T cells sorted from blood, sampled in a trial of the OX40 agonist ivuxolimab. The receptors shown here come from an adult with an advanced solid tumor such as melanoma, head and neck, liver or kidney cancer.

The genes are TRBV7-9 and TRBJ1-3; 10 bases align to TRBD1. This CDR3 region has 16 residues. Germline-derived CDR1 and CDR2 are SEHNR and FQNEAQ (reference sequence). V lost 5 bases and J lost 6; bases outside the gene matches: 10. The CDR3 sequence is CASSRSGTGDENTIYF. The CDR3 DNA reads TGTGCCAGCAGCCGCTCCGGGACAGGGGACGAAAACACCATATATTTT.

The V and J genes are TRBV7-9 and TRBJ2-6; D not resolved. There are 16 residues in the CDR3. V dropped 2 bases and J dropped 0 bases, with 8 bases sitting between them. The germline gives CDR1 SEHNR, CDR2 FQNEAQ (reference sequence). The CDR3 coding sequence is TGTGCCAGCAGCTTACCCGTAGTCTCTGGGGCCAACGTCCTGACTTTC. Its protein is CASSLPVVSGANVLTF.

The chain is built from TRBV5-5 and TRBJ2-7; possible D gene TRBD2, 6 bases. Germline CDR1 and CDR2: SGHKS and YYEKEE (reference sequence). This CDR3 is 13 amino acids long. Trimming stripped 5 bases from V and 3 bases from J, with 12 bases between. The CDR3 here is CASRLEGRYEQYF. CDR3 coding DNA: TGTGCCAGCAGACTGGAGGGACGCTACGAGCAGTACTTC. The full variable domain, in which reference TRBV5-5 and TRBJ2-7 provide the parts outside the CDR3, is DAGVTQSPTHLIKTRGQQVTLRCSPISGHKSVSWYQQVLGQGPQFIFQYYEKEERGRGNFPDRFSARQFPNYSSELNVNALLLGDSALYLCASRLEGRYEQYFGPGTRLTVT.

The CDR3, as DNA: TGTGCCAGGCGGGACAGGGTGAACACTGAAGCTTTCTTT. As protein: CARRDRVNTEAFF. The genes are TRBV2 and TRBJ1-1; TRBD1 matches 9 bases. This CDR3 has 13 residues. Germline trimming cut 9 bases from V and 0 bases from J; bases unmatched to any gene: 2. CDR1 SNHLY and CDR2 FYNNEI come from the germline V gene.

The chain uses TRBV9 and TRBJ1-2; D uncertain. CDR3 size: 14 residues. V was cut by 0 bases and J by 3 bases, with 9 bases left in between. Germline CDR1 reads SGDLS; CDR2 reads YYNGEE. Written as DNA, the CDR3 is TGTGCCAGCAGCGTAGGTTTGGCGGACTATGGCTACACCTTC. Translation gives CASSVGLADYGYTF.

The genes are TRBV25-1 and TRBJ1-5, with a possible D match to TRBD1 (5 bases). The CDR3 runs 15 residues. The germline gives CDR1 MGHDK, CDR2 SYGVNS. V was pared by 3 bases and J by 2 bases, with 11 bases between. CDR3: CASSDWKGGNQPQHF. CDR3 sequence (DNA): TGTGCCAGCAGTGATTGGAAAGGGGGCAATCAGCCCCAGCATTTT.

This clone was found a few times. The V and J genes are TRBV10-3 and TRBJ1-1; a possible D gene is TRBD1 (6 bases). The CDR3 runs 17 residues. Germline CDR1 reads ENHRY; CDR2 reads SYGVKD. Trimming shortened V by 8 bases and J by 0 bases, and 22 bases separated the two germline ends. The CDR3 region is CAIGGRDTPAMNTEAFF. Here the CDR3 DNA reads TGTGCCATCGGAGGCCGGGACACCCCGGCCATGAACACTGAAGCTTTCTTT.

The V gene is TRBV4-1, the J gene TRBJ2-1; 8 nucleotides line up with TRBD2. The germline gives CDR1 MGHRA, CDR2 YSYEKL. This CDR3 has 17 amino acids. J was trimmed by 0 bases and V by 5 bases; bases with no gene match: 9. CDR3 region: CASSSPSGGSSYNEQFF. As DNA, the CDR3 is TGCGCCAGCAGCTCTCCCTCGGGGGGGAGCTCCTACAATGAGCAGTTCTTC.

The V and J genes are TRBV7-3 and TRBJ2-5; the D gene is possibly TRBD2 (6 bases). V gave up 3 bases and J gave up 1 base, with 12 bases separating them. Germline CDR1 reads SGHTA; CDR2 reads FQGTGA. The CDR3 is made up of 15 amino acids. CDR3 loop: CASSLGGATQETQYF. The CDR3 nucleotides read TGTGCCAGCAGCTTGGGAGGCGCTACCCAAGAGACCCAGTACTTC.

The chain uses TRBV7-9 and TRBJ2-7; no clear D. Trimming removed 2 bases from V and 3 bases from J, with 8 bases in between. This CDR3 comprises 13 residues. Per the germline V gene, CDR1 is SEHNR and CDR2 is FQNEAQ (reference sequence). CDR3 loop: CASSLPADYEQYF. CDR3 sequence (DNA): TGTGCCAGCAGCTTACCCGCGGACTACGAGCAGTACTTC.

The rearrangement uses TRBV2 and TRBJ2-7; TRBD1 aligns across 10 bases. J was trimmed by 5 bases and V by 8 bases; bases with no gene match: 3. The germline CDR1 and CDR2 sequences are SNHLY and FYNNEI. The length of the CDR3 is 12 residues. CDR3 sequence: CASGGQGDEQYF. CDR3 DNA sequence: TGTGCCAGCGGAGGACAGGGGGACGAGCAGTACTTC.

V gene TRBV7-9 combines with J gene TRBJ2-1; D unclear. Deletions cut 2 bases from V and 3 bases from J, with 5 bases between. The CDR3 consists of 13 residues. Germline CDR1 is SEHNR and CDR2 is FQNEAQ (reference sequence). CDR3 bases: TGTGCCAGCAGCTTACTCTACTACAATGAGCAGTTCTTC. Encoded protein: CASSLLYYNEQFF.

The chain links TRBV29-1 to TRBJ2-7; TRBD1 matches 9 bases. The germline V gene encodes CDR1 SQVTM and CDR2 ANQGSEA. The length of the CDR3 is 14 residues. Losses at the gene ends were 2 bases for V and 0 bases for J; bases not matched to a gene: 2. The CDR3 DNA follows: TGCAGCGTTGAAACGACAGGGGGCTCCTACGAGCAGTACTTC. This sequence encodes CSVETTGGSYEQYF.

This clone has only a few counts. The chain combines TRBV7-9 with TRBJ2-2; tentatively, D is TRBD1 or TRBD2 (6 bases each). CDR1 and CDR2 from the germline V gene are SEHNR and FQNEAQ (reference sequence). The V and J ends lost 8 bases and 4 bases respectively, with 17 bases between them. CDR3 length equals 15 residues. The CDR3 loop is CASRRVGAFTGELFF. CDR3 DNA sequence: TGTGCCAGCCGGAGGGTGGGGGCCTTCACCGGGGAGCTGTTTTTT.